The 18 T cell receptor beta chains listed next were all sequenced from one sample in a study of T cell repertoires in cytomegalovirus infection. Each CDR3 protein is one row after TCRdb ran MiXCR on the reads. The profile shows more than 400,000 distinct CDR3 sequences, 26% of them singletons. The sequenced sample consisted of PBMCs. These receptors originate from a human donor in good health (CMV status not recorded). Some clones in this sample may be carry-over from other donors' samples.

The chain couples TRBV12-5 to TRBJ2-5, with D tentatively TRBD2 (5 bases). The CDR3 totals 13 residues. Per the germline V gene, CDR1 is LGHNT and CDR2 is FRNRAP. With 8 bases removed from V and 0 bases from J, the gap between germline ends came to 10 bases. CDR3 DNA: TGTGCTAGTCGCCCGGGGAACCAAGAGACCCAGTACTTC. It yields the protein CASRPGNQETQYF.

The V and J genes are TRBV19 and TRBJ2-2; D is perhaps TRBD1 (5 bases). Deletions cut 2 bases from V and 5 bases from J, with 9 bases between. The CDR3 is 14 residues long. CDR1 and CDR2 from the germline V gene are LNHDA and SQIVND (reference sequence). The CDR3 spells CASSIKQGTGELFF. The CDR3 nucleotides are TGTGCCAGTAGTATAAAGCAGGGAACCGGGGAGCTGTTTTTT.

The V and J genes are TRBV13 and TRBJ2-3; D gene uncertain. The V end lost 1 base, the J end lost 10 bases, and 15 bases lay between the germline ends. CDR3 length: 14 amino acids. CDR1 is PRHDT and CDR2 is FYEKMQ in the germline V gene (reference sequence). CDR3 in amino acids: CASSLDGPAKAQYF. CDR3 coding DNA: TGTGCCAGCAGCTTAGACGGGCCAGCAAAGGCGCAGTATTTT.

This clonotype was observed a handful of times. This chain joins TRBV7-2 and TRBJ2-5, with D perhaps TRBD1 or TRBD2 (5 bases each). Germline CDR1 reads SGHTA; CDR2 reads FQGNSA. Trimming removed 5 bases from V and 5 bases from J, with 9 bases in between. The CDR3 runs 12 residues. This chain's CDR3 is CASSPGSETQYF. Written as DNA, the CDR3 is TGTGCCAGCAGCCCAGGGAGCGAGACCCAGTACTTC.

This clonotype was counted between two and nine times. The gene calls are TRBV7-2 and TRBJ1-2, with no clear D. Per germline, CDR1 SGHTA and CDR2 FQGNSA. The CDR3 is 16 amino acids. Trimming cost V 3 bases and J 8 bases, with 22 bases left between them. The CDR3 DNA reads TGTGCCAGCAGCTTGCGAGTGGTGGTCGGGGATGGAGGCTACACCTTC. Translating gives CASSLRVVVGDGGYTF.

The gene calls are TRBV5-1 and TRBJ2-5; weak D call: TRBD2 (6 bases). The CDR3 extends over 15 amino acids. Trimming removed 4 bases from V and 2 bases from J, with 15 bases in between. The germline gives CDR1 SGHRS, CDR2 YFSETQ. CDR3 sequence reads: CASSGWDLRQETQYF. CDR3 in DNA: TGCGCCAGCAGCGGATGGGACTTGAGACAAGAGACCCAGTACTTC.

V usage is TRBV19 and J usage is TRBJ1-2, with D perhaps matching TRBD1 (6 bases). Trimming stripped 6 bases from V and 5 bases from J, with 13 bases between. The germline CDR1 and CDR2 sequences are LNHDA and SQIVND (reference sequence). This CDR3 has 13 residues. The CDR3 spells CASRDQGRYGYTF. The CDR3 DNA reads TGTGCCAGTAGAGACCAGGGGCGGTATGGCTACACCTTC.

A few counts support this clonotype. The V and J genes are TRBV19 and TRBJ1-5; TRBD1 might be the D (5 bases). This CDR3 spans 15 amino acids. Trimming pared 4 bases from V and 0 bases from J, leaving 10 bases between. The germline CDR1 and CDR2 sequences are LNHDA and SQIVND (reference sequence). This CDR3 is CASSNTGTSNQPQHF. For the CDR3, the DNA is TGTGCCAGTAGTAATACCGGGACTAGCAATCAGCCCCAGCATTTT. Complete variable domain (other parts from reference TRBV19 and TRBJ1-5): DGGITQSPKYLFRKEGQNVTLSCEQNLNHDAMYWYRQDPGQGLRLIYYSQIVNDFQKGDIAEGYSVSREKKESFPLTVTSAQKNPTAFYLCASSNTGTSNQPQHFGDGTRLSIL.

This clonotype has at least ten counts. J is TRBJ1-5 and V is TRBV6-2 or TRBV6-3; D may be TRBD1 (6 bases). Germline V lookup: CDR1 MNHEY, CDR2 SVGEGT. This CDR3 spans 13 amino acids. V lost 7 bases to trimming and J lost 2 bases, with 9 bases between them. The CDR3 sequence is CASTRTGNQPQHF. CDR3 DNA: TGTGCCAGCACCAGGACAGGCAATCAGCCCCAGCATTTT.

This clonotype was observed at least ten times. This sequence joins TRBV7-6 and TRBJ1-1; D uncertain. CDR1 is SGHVS and CDR2 is FNYEAQ in the germline V gene. This CDR3 is built from 13 residues. V dropped 1 base and J dropped 4 bases, with 7 bases sitting between them. This CDR3 is CASSLGWGTEAFF. The CDR3 DNA follows: TGTGCCAGCAGCTTAGGGTGGGGCACTGAAGCTTTCTTT.

This clonotype was seen a few times. The chain employs TRBV7-2 and TRBJ2-1, with 9 bases identical to TRBD2. CDR3 size: 17 residues. CDR1 SGHTA and CDR2 FQGNSA come from the germline V gene. Unmatched junction bases numbered 14, after V lost 3 bases and J lost 8 bases. The CDR3 sequence is CASSFASGMVTQYEQFF. Here the CDR3 DNA reads TGTGCCAGCAGCTTCGCTAGCGGGATGGTGACCCAATATGAGCAGTTCTTC.

This clonotype was recorded a few times. V and J are TRBV11-1 and TRBJ2-3; D ambiguous. The germline V and J ends were trimmed by 4 bases and 2 bases, with 10 bases remaining between them. From germline, CDR1 is SGHAT and CDR2 FQDESV (reference sequence). The CDR3 covers 14 residues. The CDR3 here is CASSWAPNTDTQYF. Written as DNA, the CDR3 is TGTGCCAGCAGCTGGGCTCCCAACACAGATACGCAGTATTTT.

The chain is built from TRBV6-5 and TRBJ2-1; 8 bases agree with TRBD2. Germline-derived CDR1 and CDR2 are MNHEY and SVGAGI. The CDR3 contains 18 residues. Germline trimming cut 2 bases from V and 5 bases from J; bases unmatched to any gene: 14. The CDR3 protein is CASSYRLARAGEHNEQFF. The CDR3 DNA follows: TGTGCCAGCAGTTACCGTTTAGCGAGAGCGGGAGAGCACAATGAGCAGTTCTTC.

V gene TRBV9 combines with J gene TRBJ2-1; maybe TRBD1 (6 bases). The CDR3 length is 15 residues. CDR1 and CDR2 from the germline V gene are SGDLS and YYNGEE. V was cut by 3 bases and J by 9 bases, with 19 bases left in between. For the CDR3, the DNA is TGTGCCAGCAGCGACCCCCGAGAGGGGGTCCCTGAGCAGTTCTTC. Translating it yields CASSDPREGVPEQFF.

This clonotype was observed a handful of times. The chain is built from TRBV24-1 and TRBJ2-1; the match to TRBD1 covers 12 bases. The CDR3 consists of 20 residues. V lost 4 bases to trimming and J lost 3 bases; unmatched junction nucleotides: 15. Germline V gives CDR1 KGHDR, CDR2 SFDVKD. The DNA for the CDR3 is TGTGCCACCAGTGAACCCGGGACAGGGGGCTCACCTAACTTCTACAATGAGCAGTTCTTC. The encoded protein is CATSEPGTGGSPNFYNEQFF.

The chain uses TRBV6-5 and TRBJ1-1; D is perhaps TRBD1 (6 bases). CDR1 is MNHEY and CDR2 is SVGAGI in the germline V gene. The CDR3 consists of 16 residues. The V gene lost 1 base and the J gene lost 3 bases, with 15 bases spanning the gap. DNA for the CDR3: TGTGCCAGCAGTTACTGGGGGGCCCGGATAGACACTGAAGCTTTCTTT. As protein: CASSYWGARIDTEAFF.

The chain combines TRBV2 with TRBJ2-3; 7 bases align to TRBD1. The germline CDR1 and CDR2 sequences are SNHLY and FYNNEI. The CDR3 runs 13 residues. With 7 bases clipped from V and 5 bases from J, the junction kept 6 bases outside the gene matches. As DNA, the CDR3 is TGTGCCAGCAAAAGGGGGCCGGGAGATACGCAGTATTTT. Protein: CASKRGPGDTQYF.

V gene TRBV20-1 combines with J gene TRBJ2-7; no clear D. Germline V lookup: CDR1 DFQATT, CDR2 SNEGSKA (reference sequence). The CDR3 totals 15 residues. The ends were cut back, 0 bases at V and 5 bases at J, with 17 bases in the middle. DNA of the CDR3: TGCAGTGCTAGAGACTCAAACAAGGTATCTGACGAGCAGTACTTC. It specifies CSARDSNKVSDEQYF.